This TCR beta chain was obtained from a study of blood T cells in healthy people across ages. In the case of this clonotype: Its cognate antigen is unknown.

Germline V gene sequence: CDR1 SGHAT, CDR2 FQNNGV. The CDR3 has 14 amino acids. Primed by a sample-barcoded 5' primer and a J-beta primer mix, a second PCR proceeded for 7 to 11 cycles. CDR3-containing paired-end reads numbered at least 2.5 million in each sample. Via MiXCR, TCRdb re-called the 5' RACE reads, giving one row per CDR3 protein. The repertoire holds some 1 million distinct CDR3 sequences, over 35% seen once, with 15% to 20% in the top ten. Whole-study findings and limits: Older age went with lower TCR beta diversity per million T cells, in a roughly linear way. Whereas aged donors had fewer naive CD4+ cells, long-lived donors had more of them and higher diversity.

Sequences were obtained from blood. This chain links TRBV11-2 with TRBJ2-5; possibly TRBD2 for D (5 bases). The last part of the DNA fits TRBJ2-7 better; the J call may be wrong. This sequence was found in an older woman in good health. The CDR3, as DNA: TGTGCCAGCAGCTTAGTGGGAGCGGTTTACGAGCAGTACTTC. It yields the protein CASSLVGAVYEQYF.